What follows are 5 T cell receptor beta chains derived from one specimen sequenced in a study of blood T cell repertoires in COVID-19. Clones were sequenced by immunoSEQ multiplex PCR, and TCRdb holds only the in-frame ones, with some missing. The sample has 300,000 or so clones; roughly 91% are singletons. The sample taken for sequencing was PBMCs or T cells enriched from blood (not recorded which). The receptors come from a woman aged 45-65 years who had been exposed to COVID-19.

The J gene is TRBJ1-2, the V gene TRBV2; possible D gene TRBD1, 5 bases. CDR1 is SNHLY, CDR2 FYNNEI, per germline. The CDR3 contains 18 residues. V gave up 4 bases and J gave up 2 bases, with 23 bases separating them. The DNA of the CDR3 is TGTGCCAGCAGTGGCCGGTTTGGGCAGGGCTTAGGGAACTATGGCTACACCTTC. Encoded protein: CASSGRFGQGLGNYGYTF.

This rearrangement joins TRBV14 to TRBJ1-1; D perhaps matches TRBD1 (5 bases). In germline, CDR1 is SGHDN, CDR2 FVKESK. Trimming took 2 bases from V and 2 from J, leaving 12 bases between them. This CDR3 has 15 amino acids. The CDR3 region is CASSQFGAVNTEAFF. The CDR3 DNA sequence: TGTGCCAGCAGCCAATTTGGGGCAGTTAACACTGAAGCTTTCTTT. Looking up the rest from reference TRBV14 and TRBJ1-1 gives the full variable domain: EAGVTQFPSHSVIEKGQTVTLRCDPISGHDNLYWYRRVMGKEIKFLLHFVKESKQDESGMPNNRFLAERTGGTYSTLKVQPAELEDSGVYFCASSQFGAVNTEAFFGQGTRLTVV.

This clone was observed once. This chain connects TRBV28 to TRBJ2-5; D may be TRBD2 (6 bases). The CDR3 runs 17 residues. Looked up from germline, CDR1 is MDHEN and CDR2 is SYDVKM. V lost 10 bases and J lost 2, with 26 bases in between. The CDR3 loop is CATGVLGVFQGQETQYF. In nucleotides, the CDR3 is TGTGCCACGGGGGTATTGGGCGTGTTTCAGGGACAAGAGACCCAGTACTTC.

This sequence joins TRBV30 and TRBJ2-3, with 7 nucleotides matching TRBD2. Germline V gene data show CDR1 as GTSNPN and CDR2 as SVGIG (reference sequence). The CDR3 is 16 amino acids. Trimming at V came to 3 bases and at J to 4 bases, leaving 13 bases not matched to a gene. CDR3 sequence (DNA): TGTGCCTGGAGAGAGACGGGGACTACTCCCGCAGATACGCAGTATTTT. This codes for CAWRETGTTPADTQYF.

This clone was detected once. J is TRBJ1-3 and V is TRBV10-3; D is ambiguous. The V end was cut by 3 bases, the J end by 4 bases, with 13 bases between. CDR1 and CDR2 (germline): ENHRY, SYGVKD. The CDR3 contains 15 residues. CDR3 in DNA: TGTGCCATCAGTGATTCGGGGAGTTCGGGAAACACCATATATTTT. It specifies CAISDSGSSGNTIYF.